The clone carrying this T cell receptor beta chain was detected a few times. Patients in Seattle were enrolled during active infection, then followed longitudinally. The CDR3 runs to 17 residues. V lost 4 bases and J lost 5, with 22 bases in between. The sample originates from a study of blood T cell repertoires in COVID-19. Study-wide context: Acute and convalescent COVID-19 samples came from the United States, Italy and Spain. Nucleic acid was either cDNA or gDNA, and it came from T cells, B-cell-depleted T cells, or PBMCs.

Authors' processing steps: It was from reference gene primer amplification that nucleated cell counts were estimated. Profiled with immunoSEQ multiplex PCR; TCRdb holds only in-frame clones, not every one. From that table come the V and J calls and clone size; the DNA was used to work out D and trimming. Here the sample spans about 350,000 clones, about nine tenths being singletons. The receptor was derived from an older woman with COVID-19, enrolled during active disease. Material: peripheral blood. The rearrangement uses TRBV23-1 and TRBJ2-3, with a weak D call TRBD1 (6 bases). TRBV23-1 belongs to the ORF category, with a function that is uncertain. The CDR3 bases are TGCGCCAGCAGTCGCAAACCCGGGACACACCGGGGAGATACGCAGTATTTT. This translates into CASSRKPGTHRGDTQYF.